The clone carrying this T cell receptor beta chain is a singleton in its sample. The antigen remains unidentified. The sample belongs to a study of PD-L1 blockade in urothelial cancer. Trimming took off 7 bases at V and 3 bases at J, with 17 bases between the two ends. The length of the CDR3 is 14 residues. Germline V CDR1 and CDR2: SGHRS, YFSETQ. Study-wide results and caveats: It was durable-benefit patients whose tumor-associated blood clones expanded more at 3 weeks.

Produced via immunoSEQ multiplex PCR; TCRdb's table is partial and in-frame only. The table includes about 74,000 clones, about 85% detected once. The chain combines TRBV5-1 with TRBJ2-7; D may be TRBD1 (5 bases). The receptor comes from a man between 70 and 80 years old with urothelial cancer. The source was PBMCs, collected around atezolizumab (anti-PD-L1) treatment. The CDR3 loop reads CASRITDNYYEQYF. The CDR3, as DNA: TGCGCCAGCCGAATTACGGACAATTACTACGAGCAGTACTTC.